This T cell receptor beta chain comes out of a study of T-cell reconstitution after alpha-beta-depleted transplantation in children. Overall study results and limits: When one year had passed after transplant, most T-cell counts and diversity came from newly produced T cells. Reported findings indicate that, about two months after transplant, alpha-beta T cells came from several hundred expanded clones, which were derived from non-depleted graft cells. At day 60, the high TCRbeta diversity found in some patients originated from recipient T cells and thymic progenitors that had survived.

Preparing the TCRbeta library involved the use of unique molecular identifiers. Via MiXCR, TCRdb re-called the PCR reads, giving one row per CDR3 protein. Among a few hundred thousand distinct CDR3 sequences listed, about 17% were seen once. Germline V CDR1 and CDR2: KGHDR, SFDVKD. The V segment lost 6 bases and the J segment 1 base; nucleotides outside the gene matches: 2. This CDR3 is built from 13 residues. In regard to this clonotype: Antigen specificity is unknown.

The V gene is TRBV24-1, the J gene TRBJ2-7; 7 bases line up with TRBD2. The sequence came from a boy in the first two years of life who had a stem cell transplant for Wiskott-Aldrich syndrome, so the T cells may come from the graft donor. Here the sequenced sample was PBMCs, mostly from graft donor cells, taken 360 days after TCRalphabeta/CD19-depleted stem cell transplant. The CDR3 DNA reads TGTGCCACCAGTCCTAGCGGTTCCTACGAGCAGTACTTC. This gives the protein CATSPSGSYEQYF.